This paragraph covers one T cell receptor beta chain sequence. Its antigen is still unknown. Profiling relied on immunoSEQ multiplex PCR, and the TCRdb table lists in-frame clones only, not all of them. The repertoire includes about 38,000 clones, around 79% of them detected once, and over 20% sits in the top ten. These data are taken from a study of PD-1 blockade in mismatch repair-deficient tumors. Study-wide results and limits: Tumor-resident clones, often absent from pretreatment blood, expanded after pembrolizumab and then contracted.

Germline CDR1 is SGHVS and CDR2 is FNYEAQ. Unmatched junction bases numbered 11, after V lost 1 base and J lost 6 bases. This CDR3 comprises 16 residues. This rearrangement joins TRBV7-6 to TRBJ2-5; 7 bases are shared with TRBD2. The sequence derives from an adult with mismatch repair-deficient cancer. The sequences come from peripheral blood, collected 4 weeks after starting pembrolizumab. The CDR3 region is CASSLGGGAGTKTQYF. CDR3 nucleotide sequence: TGTGCCAGCAGCTTAGGGGGGGGAGCGGGGACGAAGACCCAGTACTTC.